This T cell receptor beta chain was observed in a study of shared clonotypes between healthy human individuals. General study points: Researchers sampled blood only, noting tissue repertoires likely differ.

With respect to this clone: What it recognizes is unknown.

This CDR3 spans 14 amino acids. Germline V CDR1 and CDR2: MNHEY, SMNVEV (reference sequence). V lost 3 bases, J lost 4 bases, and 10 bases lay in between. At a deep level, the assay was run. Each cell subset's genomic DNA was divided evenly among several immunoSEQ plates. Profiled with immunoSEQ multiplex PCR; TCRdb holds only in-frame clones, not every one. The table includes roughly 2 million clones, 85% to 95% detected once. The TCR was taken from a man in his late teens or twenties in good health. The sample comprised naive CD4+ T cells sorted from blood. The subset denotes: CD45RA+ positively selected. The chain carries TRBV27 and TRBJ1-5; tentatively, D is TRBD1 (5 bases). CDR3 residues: CASSFEGLNQPQHF. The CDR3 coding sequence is TGTGCCAGCAGTTTCGAGGGGTTAAATCAGCCCCAGCATTTT.